The sequence of this T cell receptor (beta chain) was determined in a study of blood T cell repertoires in COVID-19. Sequencing used immunoSEQ multiplex PCR; TCRdb keeps in-frame clones, though not all of them. The sample gives roughly 330,000 clones, roughly 87% of which show up once; just over 9.5% is in the top ten. The V gene's germline CDR1 is LNHDA and CDR2 SQIVND (reference sequence). The CDR3 extends over 15 amino acids. V shed 9 bases and J 4 bases; nucleotides not matched to a gene: 13. The receptor's source is a man aged 25-40 years with COVID-19, enrolled during active disease. The sequencing input was peripheral blood. This sequence joins TRBV19 and TRBJ2-3, with TRBD2 matching 7 bases. The CDR3 region is CASASAGPMADTQYF. The CDR3 bases are TGTGCCAGCGCCTCAGCGGGGCCGATGGCAGATACGCAGTATTTT.